This T cell receptor beta chain was identified during a study of OX40 agonist ivuxolimab in advanced cancers. Background on the study: Ivuxolimab, an antibody that agonizes OX40 (CD134), was administered to the patients. Dose-escalation patients were diagnosed with hepatocellular carcinoma, melanoma, renal cell cancer or head and neck cancer. Findings and limits, study-wide: At doses 0.1 to 3.0 mg/kg, CD4+ and CD8+ clones expanded.

Assay used: immunoSEQ multiplex PCR; TCRdb lists only in-frame clones, some missing. Found here are about 81,000 clones, approximately 85% of them singletons; the top ten hold approximately 0.2%. Excluded were patients having autoimmune disease history or systemic immunosuppression. The CDR3 loop spans 15 amino acids. Germline CDR1 and CDR2: KGHSH and LQKENI. Between the trimmed V and J ends, which lost 5 bases and 1 base, there was a span of 14 bases. About this clone: Antigen specificity is unknown.

The sequencing used CD4+ or CD8+ T cells sorted from blood, collected in a trial of the OX40 agonist ivuxolimab. This chain joins TRBV18 and TRBJ2-5; D is tentatively TRBD1 or TRBD2 (5 bases each). The TCR originated in an adult with an advanced solid tumor such as melanoma, head and neck, liver or kidney cancer. CDR3 protein: CASSSITGAQETQYF. CDR3 sequence (DNA): TGTGCCAGCTCATCCATCACCGGGGCCCAAGAGACCCAGTACTTC.